This is a list of T cell receptor beta chains from one sample in a study of Ad26.COV2.S vaccination and SARS-CoV-2 variants. Using immunoSEQ multiplex PCR, the repertoire was profiled, and TCRdb retains in-frame clones only, with some absent. The sample consists of hundreds of thousands of clones, about 88% of them appearing once. This specimen was peripheral blood, taken in a trial of Ad26.COV2.S vaccine versus placebo. The receptors shown here come from a person between 18 and 65 years old who received the Ad26.COV2.S COVID-19 vaccine or a placebo. Both conserved end residues are part of each CDR3. D genes are given only for firm matches. Rows may omit the clone size; those that give it use once, few, many or a size class.

D gene: TRBD1
J gene: TRBJ2-7
V gene: TRBV19
clone size: -
CDR3 protein: CASTDPYRGSYEQYF
CDR3 DNA: TGTGCCAGTACCGATCCCTACAGGGGATCCTACGAGCAGTACTTC

D gene: TRBD2
J gene: TRBJ2-1
V gene: TRBV28
clone size: -
CDR3 protein: CASSLQGGRRHEQFF
CDR3 DNA: TGTGCCAGCAGTTTACAGGGCGGGAGGAGGCATGAGCAGTTCTTC

D gene: -
J gene: TRBJ2-1
V gene: TRBV19
clone size: few
CDR3 protein: CASSSLTGSSYNEQFF
CDR3 DNA: TGTGCCAGTAGTTCCCTAACAGGGAGCTCCTACAATGAGCAGTTCTTC

D gene: -
J gene: TRBJ2-7
V gene: TRBV4-1
clone size: once
CDR3 protein: CASSQEAAGTSSYEQYF
CDR3 DNA: TGCGCCAGCAGCCAAGAGGCGGCCGGTACGAGCTCCTACGAGCAGTACTTC

D gene: -
J gene: TRBJ2-3
V gene: TRBV7-2
clone size: -
CDR3 protein: CASSSRGTWTDTQYF
CDR3 DNA: TGTGCCAGCAGCTCGAGGGGGACATGGACAGATACGCAGTATTTT

D gene: -
J gene: TRBJ2-7
V gene: TRBV3-1/TRBV3-2
clone size: -
CDR3 protein: CASSPAEGLLYEQYF
CDR3 DNA: TGTGCCAGCAGCCCAGCGGAGGGTCTCCTCTACGAGCAGTACTTC

D gene: -
J gene: TRBJ2-5
V gene: TRBV5-1
clone size: -
CDR3 protein: CASSLETPQQETQYF
CDR3 DNA: TGCGCCAGCAGCTTGGAAACACCACAACAAGAGACCCAGTACTTC

D gene: TRBD2
J gene: TRBJ2-1
V gene: TRBV28
clone size: -
CDR3 protein: CASSWGWWVAGDRNEQFF
CDR3 DNA: TGTGCCAGCAGTTGGGGTTGGTGGGTAGCGGGAGATCGAAATGAGCAGTTCTTC

D gene: -
J gene: TRBJ2-7
V gene: TRBV6-2/TRBV6-3
clone size: -
CDR3 protein: CASSYSFRISYEQYF
CDR3 DNA: TGTGCCAGCAGTTACTCGTTCAGGATATCCTACGAGCAGTACTTC

D gene: -
J gene: TRBJ1-2
V gene: TRBV7-2
clone size: -
CDR3 protein: CASSLVFTGKDYGYTF
CDR3 DNA: TGTGCCAGCAGCTTAGTTTTCACAGGGAAGGACTATGGCTACACCTTC

D gene: TRBD2
J gene: TRBJ2-5
V gene: TRBV5-1
clone size: -
CDR3 protein: CASRLAGGYQETQYF
CDR3 DNA: TGCGCCAGCAGACTAGCGGGGGGGTACCAAGAGACCCAGTACTTC

D gene: TRBD2
J gene: TRBJ2-1
V gene: TRBV18
clone size: -
CDR3 protein: CASSSSGGTYNEQFF
CDR3 DNA: TGTGCCAGCTCATCCTCGGGAGGTACCTACAATGAGCAGTTCTTC

D gene: -
J gene: TRBJ1-1
V gene: TRBV7-9
clone size: -
CDR3 protein: CASTSRGGTNTEAFF
CDR3 DNA: TGTGCCAGCACCTCCCGCGGAGGGACGAACACTGAAGCTTTCTTT

D gene: -
J gene: TRBJ1-1
V gene: TRBV5-1
clone size: -
CDR3 protein: CASSLAGENTEAFF
CDR3 DNA: TGCGCCAGCAGCTTGGCCGGAGAGAACACTGAAGCTTTCTTT

D gene: -
J gene: TRBJ2-7
V gene: TRBV7-2
clone size: -
CDR3 protein: CASSRLGTPYEQYF
CDR3 DNA: TGTGCCAGCAGCCGCCTAGGAACCCCCTACGAGCAGTACTTC

D gene: -
J gene: TRBJ2-1
V gene: TRBV11-3
clone size: once
CDR3 protein: CASSTGPGGEQFF
CDR3 DNA: TGTGCCAGCAGTACGGGACCGGGCGGTGAGCAGTTCTTC

D gene: -
J gene: TRBJ2-1
V gene: TRBV7-2
clone size: -
CDR3 protein: CASSPAGTYNEQFF
CDR3 DNA: TGTGCCAGCAGCCCCGCAGGGACCTACAATGAGCAGTTCTTC

D gene: -
J gene: TRBJ2-5
V gene: TRBV19
clone size: -
CDR3 protein: CASNPSGVETQYF
CDR3 DNA: TGTGCCAGTAACCCCAGCGGCGTAGAGACCCAGTACTTC

D gene: -
J gene: TRBJ2-1
V gene: TRBV11-3
clone size: -
CDR3 protein: CASSLGRGSYNEQFF
CDR3 DNA: TGTGCCAGCAGCTTAGGACGGGGCTCCTACAATGAGCAGTTCTTC

D gene: -
J gene: TRBJ1-3
V gene: TRBV3-1/TRBV3-2
clone size: -
CDR3 protein: CASSRTRGGSGNTIYF
CDR3 DNA: TGTGCCAGCAGCCGAACAAGGGGGGGTTCTGGAAACACCATATATTTT

D gene: TRBD2
J gene: TRBJ2-2
V gene: TRBV11-2
clone size: -
CDR3 protein: CASSFGLAGHPELFF
CDR3 DNA: TGTGCCAGCAGCTTCGGACTAGCGGGCCACCCGGAGCTGTTTTTT

D gene: TRBD2
J gene: TRBJ2-4
V gene: TRBV2
clone size: -
CDR3 protein: CASSRTAGGGVKNIQYF
CDR3 DNA: TGTGCCAGCAGCCGTACAGCGGGAGGGGGAGTCAAAAACATTCAGTACTTC

D gene: TRBD1
J gene: TRBJ1-5
V gene: TRBV19
clone size: once
CDR3 protein: CASKRARGEGSNQPQHF
CDR3 DNA: TGTGCCAGTAAGCGAGCCAGGGGGGAGGGGAGCAATCAGCCCCAGCATTTT

D gene: TRBD1
J gene: TRBJ2-7
V gene: TRBV28
clone size: -
CDR3 protein: CASSLPGQGEQYF
CDR3 DNA: TGTGCCAGCAGCCTCCCCGGACAGGGCGAGCAGTACTTC

D gene: -
J gene: TRBJ2-7
V gene: TRBV7-6
clone size: -
CDR3 protein: CASSNSLSATEQYF
CDR3 DNA: TGTGCCAGCAGCAACAGTCTTTCAGCCACCGAGCAGTACTTC

D gene: -
J gene: TRBJ1-5
V gene: TRBV10-2
clone size: -
CDR3 protein: CASSESTGGSQPQHF
CDR3 DNA: TGCGCCAGCAGTGAGTCGACCGGGGGGAGTCAGCCCCAGCATTTT

D gene: TRBD2
J gene: TRBJ2-6
V gene: TRBV7-9
clone size: -
CDR3 protein: CASSLASGGSWANVLTF
CDR3 DNA: TGTGCCAGCAGCTTAGCTAGCGGGGGGTCTTGGGCCAACGTCCTGACTTTC

D gene: -
J gene: TRBJ2-3
V gene: TRBV5-1
clone size: few
CDR3 protein: CASSYRGGITDTQYF
CDR3 DNA: TGCGCCAGCAGTTATCGTGGCGGGATCACAGATACGCAGTATTTT

D gene: -
J gene: TRBJ1-3
V gene: TRBV6-1
clone size: -
CDR3 protein: CASSEAAGNTIYF
CDR3 DNA: TGTGCCAGCAGTGAAGCGGCTGGAAACACCATATATTTT

D gene: -
J gene: TRBJ2-1
V gene: TRBV7-6
clone size: -
CDR3 protein: CASSLSSGSSYNEQFF
CDR3 DNA: TGTGCCAGCAGCTTATCCAGCGGAAGCTCCTACAATGAGCAGTTCTTC

D gene: -
J gene: TRBJ1-1
V gene: TRBV25-1
clone size: -
CDR3 protein: CASSEPGNTEAFF
CDR3 DNA: TGTGCCAGCAGTGAACCAGGGAACACTGAAGCTTTCTTT

D gene: -
J gene: TRBJ1-4
V gene: TRBV11-3
clone size: -
CDR3 protein: CASSLDPAGADEKLFF
CDR3 DNA: TGTGCCAGCAGCTTAGATCCGGCAGGGGCGGATGAAAAACTGTTTTTT

D gene: -
J gene: TRBJ2-1
V gene: TRBV24-1
clone size: -
CDR3 protein: CATSDLRGGNEQFF
CDR3 DNA: TGTGCCACCAGTGACCTGCGCGGCGGGAATGAGCAGTTCTTC

D gene: -
J gene: TRBJ2-3
V gene: TRBV5-5
clone size: -
CDR3 protein: CASSHKMAADTQYF
CDR3 DNA: TGTGCCAGCAGCCACAAGATGGCGGCGGATACGCAGTATTTT

D gene: -
J gene: TRBJ2-4
V gene: TRBV5-1
clone size: -
CDR3 protein: CASSLDNSSGDIQYF
CDR3 DNA: TGCGCCAGCAGCTTGGACAATTCGAGTGGGGACATTCAGTACTTC

D gene: TRBD1
J gene: TRBJ1-5
V gene: TRBV30
clone size: -
CDR3 protein: CAWSSTTGASQPQHF
CDR3 DNA: TGTGCCTGGAGTTCGACGACAGGGGCGAGTCAGCCCCAGCATTTT

D gene: TRBD2
J gene: TRBJ2-1
V gene: TRBV7-7
clone size: -
CDR3 protein: CASSSRTSGYNEQFF
CDR3 DNA: TGTGCCAGCAGCTCTCGGACTAGCGGCTACAATGAGCAGTTCTTC

D gene: -
J gene: TRBJ1-2
V gene: TRBV28
clone size: -
CDR3 protein: CASSLTWGIGYTF
CDR3 DNA: TGTGCCAGCAGTTTAACTTGGGGCATTGGCTACACCTTC

D gene: TRBD1
J gene: TRBJ2-7
V gene: TRBV4-3
clone size: -
CDR3 protein: CASSQGTGPYEQYF
CDR3 DNA: TGCGCCAGCAGCCAAGGGACAGGTCCCTACGAGCAGTACTTC

D gene: TRBD1
J gene: TRBJ1-6
V gene: TRBV4-3
clone size: -
CDR3 protein: CASSHLPTGDSPLHF
CDR3 DNA: TGCGCCAGCAGCCATCTTCCCACAGGGGATTCACCCCTCCACTTT